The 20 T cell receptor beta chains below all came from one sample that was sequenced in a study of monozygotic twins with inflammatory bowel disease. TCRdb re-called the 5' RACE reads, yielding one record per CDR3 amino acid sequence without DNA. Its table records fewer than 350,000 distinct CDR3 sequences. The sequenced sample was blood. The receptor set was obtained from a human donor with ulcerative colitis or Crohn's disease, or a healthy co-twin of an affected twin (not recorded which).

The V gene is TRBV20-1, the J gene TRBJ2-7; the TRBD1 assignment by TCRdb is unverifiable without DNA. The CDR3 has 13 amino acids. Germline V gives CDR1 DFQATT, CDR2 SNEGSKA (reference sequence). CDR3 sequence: CSARDPGNYEQYF.

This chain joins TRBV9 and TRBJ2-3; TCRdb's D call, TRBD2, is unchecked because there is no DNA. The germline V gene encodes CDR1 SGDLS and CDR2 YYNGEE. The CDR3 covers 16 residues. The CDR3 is CASSPLGSGRADTQYF.

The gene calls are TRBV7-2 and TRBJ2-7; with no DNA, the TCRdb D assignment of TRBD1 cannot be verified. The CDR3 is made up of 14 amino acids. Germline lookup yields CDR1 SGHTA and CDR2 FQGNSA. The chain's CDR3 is CASSLADSRGEQYF.

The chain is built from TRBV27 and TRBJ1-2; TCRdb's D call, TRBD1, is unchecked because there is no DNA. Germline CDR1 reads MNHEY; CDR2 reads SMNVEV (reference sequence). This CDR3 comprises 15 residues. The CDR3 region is CASSFIPVGSYGYTF.

The CDR3 spells CASSLIGGSEQYF. The V and J genes are TRBV5-1 and TRBJ2-7; TCRdb reports TRBD1, a call that lacks DNA to check it against. The germline CDR1 and CDR2 sequences are SGHRS and YFSETQ. This CDR3 has 13 amino acids.

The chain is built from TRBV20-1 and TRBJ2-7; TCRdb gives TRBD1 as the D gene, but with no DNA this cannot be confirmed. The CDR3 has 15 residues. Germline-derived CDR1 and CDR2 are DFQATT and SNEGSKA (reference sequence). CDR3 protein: CSARDPTGNYYEQYF.

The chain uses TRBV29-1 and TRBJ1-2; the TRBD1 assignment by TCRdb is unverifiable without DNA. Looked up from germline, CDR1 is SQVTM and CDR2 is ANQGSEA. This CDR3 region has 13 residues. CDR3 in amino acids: CSVGTGTTHGYTF.

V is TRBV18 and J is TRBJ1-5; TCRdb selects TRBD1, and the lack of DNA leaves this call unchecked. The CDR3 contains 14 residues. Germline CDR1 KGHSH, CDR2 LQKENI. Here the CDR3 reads CASSSGTANQPQHF.

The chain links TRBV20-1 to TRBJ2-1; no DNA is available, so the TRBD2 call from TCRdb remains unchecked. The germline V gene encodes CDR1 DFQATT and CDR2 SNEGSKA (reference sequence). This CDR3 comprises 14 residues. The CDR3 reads CSARSPGRGGTPFF.

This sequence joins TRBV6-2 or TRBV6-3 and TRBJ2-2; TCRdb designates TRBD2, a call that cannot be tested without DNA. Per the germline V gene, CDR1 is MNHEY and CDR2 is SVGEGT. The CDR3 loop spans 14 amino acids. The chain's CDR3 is CASLRAGGTGELFF.

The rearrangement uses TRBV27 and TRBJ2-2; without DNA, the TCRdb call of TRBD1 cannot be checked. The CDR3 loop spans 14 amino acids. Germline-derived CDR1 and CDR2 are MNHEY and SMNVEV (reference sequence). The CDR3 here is CASSSGQGAGELFF.

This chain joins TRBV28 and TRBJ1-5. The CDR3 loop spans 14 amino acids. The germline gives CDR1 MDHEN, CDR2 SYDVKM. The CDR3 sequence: CASLKGLANQPQHF.

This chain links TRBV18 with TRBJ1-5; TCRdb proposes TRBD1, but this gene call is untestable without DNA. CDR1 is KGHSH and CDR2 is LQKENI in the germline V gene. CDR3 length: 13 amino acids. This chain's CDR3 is CASSMDRVQPQHF.

The CDR3 here is CASSLAPHGSSPLHF. The chain has TRBV12-3 or TRBV12-4 and TRBJ1-6. The CDR3 covers 15 residues.

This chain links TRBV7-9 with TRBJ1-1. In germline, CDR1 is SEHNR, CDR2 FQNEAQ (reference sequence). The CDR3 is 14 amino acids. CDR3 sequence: CASSLLSVNTEAFF.

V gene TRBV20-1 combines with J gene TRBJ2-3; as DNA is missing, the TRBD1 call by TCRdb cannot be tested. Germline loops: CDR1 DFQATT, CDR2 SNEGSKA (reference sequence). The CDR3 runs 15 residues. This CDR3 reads CSARLPGPSIDTQYF.

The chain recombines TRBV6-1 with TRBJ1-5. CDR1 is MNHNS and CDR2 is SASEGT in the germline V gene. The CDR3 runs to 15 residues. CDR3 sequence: CASTRTVVGSQPQHF.

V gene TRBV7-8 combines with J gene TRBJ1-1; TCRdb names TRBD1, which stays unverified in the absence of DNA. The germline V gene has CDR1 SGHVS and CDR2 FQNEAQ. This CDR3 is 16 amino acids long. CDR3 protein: CASRPNRGPMNTEAFF.

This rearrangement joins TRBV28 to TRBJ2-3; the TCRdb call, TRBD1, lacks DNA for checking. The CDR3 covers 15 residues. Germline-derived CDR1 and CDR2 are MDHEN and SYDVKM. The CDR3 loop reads CASSLLLGGTDTQYF. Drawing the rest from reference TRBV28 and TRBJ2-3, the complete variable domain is DVKVTQSSRYLVKRTGEKVFLECVQDMDHENMFWYRQDPGLGLRLIYFSYDVKMKEKGDIPEGYSVSREKKERFSLILESASTNQTSMYLCASSLLLGGTDTQYFGPGTRLTVL.

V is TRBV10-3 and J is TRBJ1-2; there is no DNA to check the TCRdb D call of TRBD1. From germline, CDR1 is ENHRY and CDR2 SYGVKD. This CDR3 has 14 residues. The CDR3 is CASQGDRGVRGYTF.